This is a list of T cell receptor beta chains from one sample in a study of radiotherapy plus CTLA-4 blockade in lung cancer. TCRdb's copy holds only in-frame clones and misses some; the assay was immunoSEQ multiplex PCR. The sample holds 30,000 to 35,000 clones, 60% to 75% seen once. The sample here was peripheral blood, taken from a patient treated with radiotherapy plus ipilimumab. The source is a human donor with non-small cell lung cancer who had stable disease on radiotherapy plus ipilimumab. The CDR3 runs from the conserved cysteine through the conserved F or W. D genes are given only for firm matches. Not every row has a clone size; where given, it reads once, few, many or a size class.

J gene: TRBJ2-4
D gene: TRBD1
clone size: NA
V gene: TRBV7-2
CDR3 protein: CASSRGTGGKNIQYF
CDR3 DNA: TGTGCCAGCAGCCGAGGGACAGGCGGCAAAAACATTCAGTACTTC

J gene: TRBJ2-1
D gene: TRBD2
clone size: NA
V gene: TRBV9
CDR3 protein: CASSALRLAGADEQFF
CDR3 DNA: TGTGCCAGCAGCGCCCTTCGGCTAGCGGGAGCCGATGAGCAGTTCTTC

J gene: TRBJ2-1
D gene: TRBD2
clone size: NA
V gene: TRBV7-6
CDR3 protein: CASSLGRTSGSYNEQFF
CDR3 DNA: TGTGCCAGCAGCTTAGGGAGAACTAGCGGGTCCTACAATGAGCAGTTCTTC

J gene: TRBJ2-5
D gene: NA
clone size: NA
V gene: TRBV11-2
CDR3 protein: CASSRSGGVGETQYF
CDR3 DNA: TGTGCCAGCAGCCGGAGTGGAGGGGTGGGAGAGACCCAGTACTTC

J gene: TRBJ2-2
D gene: TRBD1
clone size: few
V gene: TRBV11-2
CDR3 protein: CASSLLQGAGELFF
CDR3 DNA: TGTGCCAGCAGCTTATTACAGGGGGCCGGGGAGCTGTTTTTT

J gene: TRBJ2-5
D gene: NA
clone size: NA
V gene: TRBV7-2
CDR3 protein: CASSLAGMETQYF
CDR3 DNA: TGTGCCAGCAGCTTAGCAGGGATGGAGACCCAGTACTTC

J gene: TRBJ1-1
D gene: TRBD1
clone size: NA
V gene: TRBV2
CDR3 protein: CASTQQGGNTEAFF
CDR3 DNA: TGTGCCAGCACACAGCAGGGGGGGAACACTGAAGCTTTCTTT

J gene: TRBJ2-1
D gene: TRBD1
clone size: NA
V gene: TRBV6-6
CDR3 protein: CASDLRTGAYNEQFF
CDR3 DNA: TGTGCCAGCGATCTCAGGACAGGGGCCTACAATGAGCAGTTCTTC

J gene: TRBJ2-7
D gene: NA
clone size: few
V gene: TRBV4-3
CDR3 protein: CASSQEDTPGVYEQYF
CDR3 DNA: TGCGCCAGCAGCCAAGAAGACACCCCGGGAGTCTACGAGCAGTACTTC

J gene: TRBJ2-1
D gene: NA
clone size: NA
V gene: TRBV28
CDR3 protein: CASSLGRGNEQFF
CDR3 DNA: TGTGCCAGCAGTTTAGGTAGGGGCAATGAGCAGTTCTTC

J gene: TRBJ1-3
D gene: NA
clone size: NA
V gene: TRBV30
CDR3 protein: CAWNRTPGAGNTIYF
CDR3 DNA: TGTGCCTGGAACCGGACGCCTGGAGCTGGAAACACCATATATTTT

J gene: TRBJ2-7
D gene: NA
clone size: once
V gene: TRBV6-1
CDR3 protein: CASSLSDSYEQYF
CDR3 DNA: TGTGCCAGCAGTTTAAGTGATTCCTACGAGCAGTACTTC

J gene: TRBJ2-7
D gene: NA
clone size: NA
V gene: TRBV6-1
CDR3 protein: CASSGRLPSSYEQYF
CDR3 DNA: TGTGCCAGCAGTGGACGACTACCAAGCTCCTACGAGCAGTACTTC

J gene: TRBJ1-3
D gene: TRBD1
clone size: NA
V gene: TRBV7-2
CDR3 protein: CASSLVQGSGNTIYF
CDR3 DNA: TGTGCCAGCAGCTTAGTACAGGGGTCTGGAAACACCATATATTTT

J gene: TRBJ1-2
D gene: NA
clone size: NA
V gene: TRBV5-6
CDR3 protein: CASSPFERNYGYTF
CDR3 DNA: TGTGCCAGCAGCCCGTTCGAGCGGAACTATGGCTACACCTTC

J gene: TRBJ2-1
D gene: NA
clone size: few
V gene: TRBV29-1
CDR3 protein: CSVADSRRDEQFF
CDR3 DNA: TGCAGCGTAGCGGACAGTCGACGGGATGAGCAGTTCTTC

J gene: TRBJ1-1
D gene: NA
clone size: medium-sized
V gene: TRBV4-2
CDR3 protein: CASSQDWGGGHTEAFF
CDR3 DNA: TGTGCCAGCAGCCAAGATTGGGGGGGTGGGCACACTGAAGCTTTCTTT